This T cell receptor beta chain emerged from a study of blood T cell repertoires in COVID-19. Study context: There were acute and convalescent COVID-19 samples, and they came from the United States, Italy and Spain. Sources were T cells, B-cell-depleted T cells, or PBMCs; the material itself was cDNA or gDNA.

The CDR3 sequence is 17 residues long. Between the trimmed V and J ends, which lost 2 bases and 1 base, there was a span of 14 bases. CDR1 SGHVS and CDR2 FQNEAQ come from the germline V gene. In the source study's methods: How many nucleated cells were present was estimated from reference gene primer amplification. The repertoire was sequenced with immunoSEQ multiplex PCR; TCRdb's copy has only in-frame clones and lacks some. The V and J calls and the clone size are those of that table, but D and trimming were determined from the DNA. The sample holds 100,000 to 150,000 clones, roughly three quarters seen once. This clone has more than one count but fewer than ten.

The gene calls are TRBV7-8 and TRBJ1-4; TRBD1 might be the D (6 bases). Specimen: peripheral blood. This clonotype was sampled from a man aged 35-49 years with active or convalescent COVID-19. The CDR3 bases are TGTGCCAGCAGCTTAACTGCGGGGGGCCGAACTAATGAAAAACTGTTTTTT. Translation gives CASSLTAGGRTNEKLFF.